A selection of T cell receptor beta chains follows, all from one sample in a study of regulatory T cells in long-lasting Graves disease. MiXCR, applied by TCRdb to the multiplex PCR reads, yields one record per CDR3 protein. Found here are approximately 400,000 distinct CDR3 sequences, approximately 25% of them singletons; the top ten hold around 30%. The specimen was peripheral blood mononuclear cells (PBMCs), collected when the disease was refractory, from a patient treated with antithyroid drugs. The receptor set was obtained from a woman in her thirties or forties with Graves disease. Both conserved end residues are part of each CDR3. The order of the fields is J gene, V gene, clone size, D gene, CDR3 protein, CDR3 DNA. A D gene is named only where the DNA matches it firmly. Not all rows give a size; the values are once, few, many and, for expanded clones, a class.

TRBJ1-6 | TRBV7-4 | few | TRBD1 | CASSLVDRGSLYCSPLHF | TGTGCCAGCAGCTTAGTGGACAGGGGGAGTCTATATTGTTCACCCCTCCACTTT
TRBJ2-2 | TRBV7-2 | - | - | CASSLLNHAGELFF | TGTGCCAGCAGCCTACTAAATCATGCCGGGGAGCTGTTTTTT
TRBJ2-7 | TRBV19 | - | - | CASTASSGSSYEQYF | TGTGCCAGTACCGCCTCGTCCGGGAGCTCCTACGAGCAGTACTTC
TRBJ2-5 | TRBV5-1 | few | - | CASSLGQRRETQYF | TGCGCCAGCAGCTTGGGACAGCGCCGCGAGACCCAGTACTTC
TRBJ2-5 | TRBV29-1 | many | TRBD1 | CSVEAQGAWETQYF | TGCAGCGTTGAAGCACAGGGGGCATGGGAGACCCAGTACTTC
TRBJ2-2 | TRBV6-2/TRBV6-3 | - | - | CASSSASASFTGELFF | TGTGCCAGCAGTTCCGCAAGCGCTAGCTTCACCGGGGAGCTGTTTTTT
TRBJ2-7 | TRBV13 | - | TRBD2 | CASSPSPGGRYEQYF | TGTGCCAGCAGCCCCTCCCCGGGAGGGAGGTACGAGCAGTACTTC
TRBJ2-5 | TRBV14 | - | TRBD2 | CASSQVQAGGYQETQYF | TGTGCCAGCAGCCAAGTCCAAGCGGGAGGGTACCAAGAGACCCAGTACTTC
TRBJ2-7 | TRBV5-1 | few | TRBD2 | CASSPGGVSGPHHEQYF | TGCGCCAGCAGCCCGGGGGGGGTTAGCGGGCCCCACCACGAGCAGTACTTC
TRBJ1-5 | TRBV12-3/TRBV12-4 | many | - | CASSKGSNQPQHF | TGTGCCAGCAGCAAAGGCAGCAATCAGCCCCAGCATTTT
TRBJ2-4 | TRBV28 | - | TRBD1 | CASNTRDRGGKNIQYF | TGTGCCAGCAATACCCGGGACAGGGGAGGGAAAAACATTCAGTACTTC
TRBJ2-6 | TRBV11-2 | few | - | CASSVRGNGANVLTF | TGTGCCAGCAGCGTCAGGGGAAATGGGGCCAACGTCCTGACTTTC
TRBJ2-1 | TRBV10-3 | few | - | CAISDLGRTSNEQFF | TGTGCCATCAGTGATCTGGGTCGTACTTCGAATGAGCAGTTCTTC
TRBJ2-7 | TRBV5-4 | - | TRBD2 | CASSKGLAVGAYEQYF | TGTGCCAGCAGCAAAGGACTAGCTGTCGGGGCCTACGAGCAGTACTTC
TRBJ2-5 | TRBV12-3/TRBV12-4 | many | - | CASSLRWDQETQYF | TGTGCCAGCAGTTTGAGGTGGGACCAAGAGACCCAGTACTTC